This TCR beta chain emerged from a study of cytomegalovirus exposure and HLA in healthy donors (dated by TCRdb to 2016 to 2017). General notes on the study: According to a later analysis, the roughly 130 validation repertoires were produced on the same platform as the 666 repertoires of the first cohort. The study aimed to test whether cataloging public T cell receptors could reveal signatures of past pathogen exposure. Along with the roughly 670-subject first cohort, a separate validation cohort of some 130 different subjects was used. The study combined high-throughput TCR immunosequencing, statistical association of individual TCRs with disease status, and machine learning to predict cytomegalovirus infection status. Overall study outcomes, separate from this receptor: The authors suggested that the approach could potentially be generalized to other disease states and immunological phenotypes. A later analysis lacked HLA typing for the validation cohort, so it scored co-occurrence in that cohort across all 110 or so repertoires. In vitro tests confirmed that a few of the cytomegalovirus-associated TCR beta chains recognize cytomegalovirus antigens. In the study, around 160 TCR beta chains were listed as associated with cytomegalovirus. The classifier was reported to diagnose cytomegalovirus status with high specificity and sensitivity in both the original and validation cohorts. While some public TCRs were present in many individuals, most TCR sequences turned up only very rarely across donors. In a later analysis, TCRs clustered in the first cohort were found to also tend to co-occur in the roughly 110 validation repertoires, with 94% of cluster scores above 0.

CDR1 and CDR2, looked up from the germline V gene (reference sequence), are LNHNV and YYDKDF. Measured from the cysteine to the phenylalanine, the CDR3 is 14 residues long. Left in the record is the CDR3 DNA by itself, 42 bases read in frame from the first base. The junction carries 5 bases between V and J, which are trimmed by 0 bases and 2 bases respectively. About this clone: Its antigen is not yet known. No base quality information exists; no much larger clone differs at one position.

The donors belonged to the validation cohort of over a hundred subjects, which was separate from the 666-subject first cohort. The library came from the immunoSEQ multiplex PCR assay. The paper's processing steps were these. A statistical classification framework was built for diagnosing cytomegalovirus status from the catalog of TCR beta chain sequences. Not all clones reach the TCRdb copy of this immuneACCESS table, which keeps in-frame sequences only. Checked studies attribute under half of the gap to unresolved V genes and leave the rest unexplained. D and trimming come from the DNA, and the V and J calls and clone size come from that table. A total of about 86,000 clones appear in this sample, about 92% of them only once. About 0.7% of the sample is in the top ten clones.

The clonotype originates from a man between 18 and 29 years old in good health and CMV-seronegative. The sequenced material came from PBMCs. The chain employs TRBV15 and TRBJ1-5, with TRBD1 tentatively as D gene (5 bases match). The nucleotide sequence reads TGTGCCACCAGCAGAGACAGGGGCAATCAGCCCCAGCATTTT. Its protein reads: CATSRDRGNQPQHF.